Listed below are T cell receptor beta chains from one sample, sequenced in a study of regulatory T cells in long-lasting Graves disease. MiXCR was run by TCRdb on the multiplex PCR reads, yielding one entry per CDR3 protein. The repertoire holds 400,000 or so distinct CDR3 sequences, more than 20% seen once, with around 21% in the top ten. Material: peripheral blood mononuclear cells (PBMCs), obtained when the disease was refractory, from a patient treated with antithyroid drugs. Receptors originate from a female donor with Graves disease. The CDR3 runs from the conserved cysteine through the conserved F or W. D genes are given only for firm matches. Clone size is shown for a subset of rows, as once, few, many or a class of expanded clone.

j_call | clone_size | d_call | v_call | cdr3_nt | cdr3_aa
TRBJ2-5 | few | TRBD1 | TRBV7-9 | TGTGCCAGCAGCCCCCGGACAGGGGAGGGTCGGGAGACCCAGTACTTC | CASSPRTGEGRETQYF
TRBJ2-7 | few | TRBD2 | TRBV30 | TGTGCCTGGAGTGGGCCCCGTAGCGGGAAAGGATACGAGCAGTACTTC | CAWSGPRSGKGYEQYF
TRBJ2-5 | many | TRBD2 | TRBV11-2 | TGTGCCAGCAGCCCCCCCGGGAGGGCCGGAGAGACCCAGTACTTC | CASSPPGRAGETQYF
TRBJ2-7 | many | TRBD1 | TRBV27 | TGTGCCAGCAGTGGTAGACAGGGCTCCTACGAGCAGTACTTC | CASSGRQGSYEQYF
TRBJ1-2 | many | . | TRBV20-1 | TGCAGTGCCCAGGACGGTACTGGCTACACCTTC | CSAQDGTGYTF
TRBJ2-5 | . | . | TRBV7-9 | TGTGCCAGCAGGTCTCGAATGGAGGGGCCTGGGGAGACCCAGTACTTC | CASRSRMEGPGETQYF
TRBJ2-7 | . | TRBD1 | TRBV5-1 | TGCGCCAGCAGCTTTGGACAGGGGTGGCGCGAGCAGTACTTC | CASSFGQGWREQYF
TRBJ2-7 | . | TRBD1 | TRBV19 | TGTGCCAGTAGCACCGGGACAGGGAACTACGAGCAGTACTTC | CASSTGTGNYEQYF
TRBJ1-2 | . | . | TRBV7-9 | TGTGCCAGCAGCTTTCCCGGGATTGGGAGCTATGGCTACACCTTC | CASSFPGIGSYGYTF
TRBJ2-7 | . | . | TRBV27 | TGTGCCAGCAGTTTAATAGTTGGGCAGGACCGGGGCGAGCAGTACTTC | CASSLIVGQDRGEQYF